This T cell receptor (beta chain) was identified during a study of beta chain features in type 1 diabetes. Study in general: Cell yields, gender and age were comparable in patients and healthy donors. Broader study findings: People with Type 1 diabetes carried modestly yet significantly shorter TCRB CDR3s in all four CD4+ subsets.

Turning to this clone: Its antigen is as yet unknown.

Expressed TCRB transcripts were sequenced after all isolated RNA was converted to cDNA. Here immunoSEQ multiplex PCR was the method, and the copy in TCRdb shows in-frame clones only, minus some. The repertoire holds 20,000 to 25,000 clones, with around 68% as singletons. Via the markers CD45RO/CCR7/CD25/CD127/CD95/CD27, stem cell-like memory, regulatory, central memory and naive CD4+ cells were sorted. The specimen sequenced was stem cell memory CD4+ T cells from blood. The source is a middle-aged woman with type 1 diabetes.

The CDR3 DNA reads TGTGCCAGCGGGACTCTGAACACTGAAGCTTTCTTT. Translated, it gives CASGTLNTEAFF. The chain uses TRBV2 and TRBJ1-1; D is perhaps TRBD1 (5 bases). In germline, CDR1 is SNHLY, CDR2 FYNNEI. The CDR3 runs 12 residues. The germline V and J ends were trimmed by 8 bases and 0 bases, with 7 bases remaining between them.